The following is a T cell receptor (beta chain) sequence with its context. Its antigen is unknown. V shed 2 bases and J 8 bases; nucleotides not matched to a gene: 5. This CDR3 contains 13 residues. Germline lookup yields CDR1 KGHSH and CDR2 LQKENI. Isolated RNA was reverse transcribed in full, so expressed TCRB transcripts were sequenced. Samples of naive, central memory and regulatory T cells yielded a mean of approximately 3.7 million reads. Some clones are missing from TCRdb's copy, which holds only in-frame ones; the method was immunoSEQ multiplex PCR. Here the sample spans 250,000 to 350,000 clones, 14% being singletons. The entry originates in a study of beta chain features in type 1 diabetes. Across the whole study: Across the samples, roughly 98,000,000 sorted cells were examined in total. The study, taken as a whole, reports: Shortening that was moderate but significant affected the TCRB CDR3s of Type 1 diabetes patients in all four CD4+ subsets. Naive, central memory and Treg TCRB repertoires appeared more alike in patients than in healthy donors. Whatever favoring of shorter templates PCR might show would apply equally to patients and controls.

The chain uses TRBV18 and TRBJ1-1; 7 nucleotides line up with TRBD1. Sequencing was carried out using naive CD4+ T cells from blood. This clonotype was sampled from a man between 25 and 39 years old with type 1 diabetes. This CDR3 is CASSPAEDREAFF. The CDR3 DNA is TGTGCCAGCTCACCAGCGGAGGACAGGGAAGCTTTCTTT. The variable domain in full, with the rest retrieved from reference TRBV18 and TRBJ1-1, is NAGVMQNPRHLVRRRGQEARLRCSPMKGHSHVYWYRQLPEEGLKFMVYLQKENIIDESGMPKERFSAEFPKEGPSILRIQQVVRGDSAAYFCASSPAEDREAFFGQGTRLTVV.